A selection of T cell receptor beta chains follows, all from one sample in a study of cytomegalovirus exposure and HLA in healthy donors. Sequencing was performed with immunoSEQ multiplex PCR; in TCRdb, only in-frame clones are kept and a portion is missing. The sample yields 85,000 to 100,000 clones, approximately 64% seen once. Sequences were obtained from PBMCs. Receptors originate from a man aged 55 to 70 in good health and CMV-seronegative. Each CDR3 is given with its conserved first and last residue. A D gene is named only where the DNA matches it firmly. Only some rows state a clone size, as once, few, many or a class for expanded clones.

D	size	V	J	DNA	CDR3
TRBD2	-	TRBV9	TRBJ2-1	TGTGCCAGCAGCGTAGGTGGCGGGAGAGGCAATGAGCAGTTCTTC	CASSVGGGRGNEQFF
TRBD2	-	TRBV7-9	TRBJ2-3	TGTGCCAGCAGTTACGCTAGCGGGGCCACAGATACGCAGTATTTT	CASSYASGATDTQYF
TRBD2	-	TRBV19	TRBJ2-3	TGTGCCACCGGAGCGGGATATGCAGATACGCAGTATTTT	CATGAGYADTQYF
-	-	TRBV14	TRBJ1-1	TGTGCCAGCAGCGGGGTTTGGACTGGAAACACTGAAGCTTTCTTT	CASSGVWTGNTEAFF
TRBD1	once	TRBV7-9	TRBJ1-2	TGTGCCAGCAGCCCCGGGACAGGGTTCGGCTACACCTTC	CASSPGTGFGYTF
-	-	TRBV5-1	TRBJ2-7	TGCGCCAGCAGCTTGGTGAGGGGGCGGGGAACCTACGAGCAGTACTTC	CASSLVRGRGTYEQYF
TRBD1	few	TRBV9	TRBJ2-2	TGTGCCAGCAGCATGACCGGGACAGGATTCACCGGGGAGCTGTTTTTT	CASSMTGTGFTGELFF
TRBD2	-	TRBV2	TRBJ2-1	TGTGCCAGCAGGGTAGCGGGAGGATCCTACAATGAGCAGTTCTTC	CASRVAGGSYNEQFF
TRBD1	few	TRBV28	TRBJ1-2	TGTGCCGCCGGGACAGGGACTATCTATGGCTACACCTTC	CAAGTGTIYGYTF
TRBD1	-	TRBV7-9	TRBJ2-7	TGTTCCAGCAGCTTTCTCTCGGGACAGCTCTACGAGCAGTACTTC	CSSSFLSGQLYEQYF
TRBD2	-	TRBV7-9	TRBJ2-5	TGTGCCAGCAGCTTATCTAGCGGGGCCTACCAAGAGACCCAGTACTTC	CASSLSSGAYQETQYF
-	-	TRBV5-1	TRBJ2-5	TGCGCCAGCAGCTTGTCTCGCGGTAGCTGGGAGACCCAGTACTTC	CASSLSRGSWETQYF
-	-	TRBV5-1	TRBJ1-1	TGCGCCAGCAGCTTGGGGCAGGGGTTGACCGCTGAAGCTTTCTTT	CASSLGQGLTAEAFF